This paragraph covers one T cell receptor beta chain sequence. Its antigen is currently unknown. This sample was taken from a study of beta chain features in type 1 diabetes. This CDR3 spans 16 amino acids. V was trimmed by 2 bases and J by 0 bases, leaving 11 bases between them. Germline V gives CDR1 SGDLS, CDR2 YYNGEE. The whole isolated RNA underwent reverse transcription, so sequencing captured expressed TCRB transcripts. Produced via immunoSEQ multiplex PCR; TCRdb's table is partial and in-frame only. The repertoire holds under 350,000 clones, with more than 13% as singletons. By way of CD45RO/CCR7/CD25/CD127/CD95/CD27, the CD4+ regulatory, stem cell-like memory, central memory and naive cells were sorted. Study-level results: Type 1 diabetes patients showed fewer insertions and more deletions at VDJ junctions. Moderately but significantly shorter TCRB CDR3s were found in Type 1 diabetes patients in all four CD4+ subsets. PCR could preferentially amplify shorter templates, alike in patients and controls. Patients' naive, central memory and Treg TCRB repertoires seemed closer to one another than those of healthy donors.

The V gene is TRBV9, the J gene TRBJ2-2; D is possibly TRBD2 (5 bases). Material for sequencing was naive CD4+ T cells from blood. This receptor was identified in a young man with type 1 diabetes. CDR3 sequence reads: CASSVPDGANTGELFF. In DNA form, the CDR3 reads TGTGCCAGCAGCGTCCCCGACGGGGCGAACACCGGGGAGCTGTTTTTT.